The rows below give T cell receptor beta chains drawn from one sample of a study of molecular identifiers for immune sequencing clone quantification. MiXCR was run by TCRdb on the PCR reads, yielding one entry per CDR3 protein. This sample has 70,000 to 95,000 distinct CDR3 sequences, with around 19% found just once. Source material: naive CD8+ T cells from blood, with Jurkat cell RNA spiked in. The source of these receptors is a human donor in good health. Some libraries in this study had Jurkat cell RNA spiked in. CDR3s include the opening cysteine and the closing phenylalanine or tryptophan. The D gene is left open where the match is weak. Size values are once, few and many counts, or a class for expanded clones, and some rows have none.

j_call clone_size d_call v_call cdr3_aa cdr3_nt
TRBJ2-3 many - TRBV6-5 CASSYSGSAGADTQYF TGTGCCAGCAGTTACTCGGGGTCGGCAGGGGCAGATACGCAGTATTTT
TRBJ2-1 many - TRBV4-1 CASSQVAGEQFF TGCGCCAGCAGCCAAGTGGCGGGAGAGCAGTTCTTC
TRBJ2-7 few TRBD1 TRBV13 CASGSQGAGEQYF TGTGCCAGCGGGTCGCAGGGGGCTGGGGAGCAGTACTTC
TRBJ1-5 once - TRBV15 CATSRDRGGQPQHF TGTGCCACCAGCAGAGATCGAGGGGGGCAGCCCCAGCATTTT
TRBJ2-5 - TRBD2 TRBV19 CASSMATRGVGTQYF TGTGCCAGTAGCATGGCGACCCGGGGGGTTGGGACCCAGTACTTC
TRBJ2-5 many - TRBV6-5 CASSYSGDGGETQYF TGTGCCAGCAGTTACTCCGGGGACGGGGGAGAGACCCAGTACTTC
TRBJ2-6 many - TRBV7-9 CASSSNSGANVLTF TGTGCCAGCAGTTCAAACTCCGGGGCCAACGTCCTGACTTTC
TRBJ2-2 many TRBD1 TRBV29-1 CSVVPGTENTGELFF TGCAGCGTTGTACCCGGGACAGAGAACACCGGGGAGCTGTTTTTT
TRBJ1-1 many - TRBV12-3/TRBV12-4 CASSPQKGEGINTEAFF TGTGCCAGCAGCCCGCAAAAAGGGGAGGGAATAAACACTGAAGCTTTCTTT
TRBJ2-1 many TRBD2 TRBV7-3 CASSLTGGSNNEQFF TGTGCCAGCAGCTTGACGGGAGGGTCGAACAATGAGCAGTTCTTC
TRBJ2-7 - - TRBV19 CASSIDHTSYEQYF TGTGCCAGTAGTATAGATCACACCTCCTACGAGCAGTACTTC
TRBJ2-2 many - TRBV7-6 CASSSGSRTGELFF TGTGCCAGCAGCTCTGGGAGTCGGACCGGGGAGCTGTTTTTT
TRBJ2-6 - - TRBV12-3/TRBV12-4 CASGPGTTSSGANVLTF TGTGCCAGCGGGCCTGGTACCACCAGCTCTGGGGCCAACGTCCTGACTTTC
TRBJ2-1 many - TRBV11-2 CASSRRDYNEQFF TGTGCCAGCAGCCGTAGGGACTACAATGAGCAGTTCTTC
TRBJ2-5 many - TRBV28 CASSLSPLGAQETQYF TGTGCCAGCAGTTTATCACCTTTGGGGGCCCAGGAGACCCAGTACTTC
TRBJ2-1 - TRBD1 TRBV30 CAWGPGQSSYNEQFF TGTGCCTGGGGCCCGGGACAGAGCTCCTACAATGAGCAGTTCTTC
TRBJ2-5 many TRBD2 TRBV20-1 CSARDKGTSGGVLETQYF TGCAGTGCTAGAGATAAGGGGACTAGCGGGGGGGTTCTAGAGACCCAGTACTTC
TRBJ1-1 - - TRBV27 CASSPPSGAEAFF TGTGCCAGCAGTCCGCCTTCGGGCGCTGAAGCTTTCTTT
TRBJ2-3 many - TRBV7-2 CASSSPWDNPDTQYF TGTGCCAGCAGCTCCCCCTGGGACAACCCGGATACGCAGTATTTT
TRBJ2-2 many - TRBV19 CASSTSTVVQKTGELFF TGTGCCAGTAGTACATCGACCGTGGTGCAGAAAACCGGGGAGCTGTTTTTT